One and the same sample provided the 12 T cell receptor beta chains below, sequenced in a study of somatic mutations in cytotoxic T cells in rheumatoid arthritis. Here immunoSEQ multiplex PCR was the method, and the copy in TCRdb shows in-frame clones only, minus some. The data contain more than 6,000 clones, 60% to 75% of them singletons. Sequences were obtained from CD8+ T cells sorted from blood. The origin of the receptors is a man aged 40-49 years in good health.

The chain uses TRBV2 and TRBJ2-3; 7 bases align to TRBD2. The CDR3 has 17 amino acids. The J segment lost 9 bases and the V segment lost 3 bases, leaving 18 bases of the junction unmatched. Germline V CDR1 and CDR2: SNHLY, FYNNEI. The CDR3 coding sequence is TGTGCCAGCAGTGATCCGGGTATTGGCCTAGCGGACTTCACGCAGTATTTT. Protein product: CASSDPGIGLADFTQYF.

This chain links TRBV27 with TRBJ2-7; 9 bases fit TRBD2. Germline CDR1 and CDR2: MNHEY and SMNVEV (reference sequence). V lost 5 bases, J lost 3 bases, and 8 bases stayed unmatched. CDR3 length equals 15 residues. CDR3 sequence reads: CASSAPGTSLYEQYF. The CDR3 nucleotides are TGTGCCAGCAGTGCACCCGGGACTAGCCTCTACGAGCAGTACTTC.

This clone qualifies as medium-sized (0.01 to 0.1%). This same CDR3 is encoded by further DNA sequences in the sample. The rearrangement links TRBV4-1 to TRBJ2-2; the D is unclear. V shed 0 bases and J shed 6 bases, with 5 bases lying between them. CDR1 MGHRA and CDR2 YSYEKL come from the germline V gene. The CDR3 is 13 amino acids. Here the CDR3 reads CASSQDLAGELFF. As DNA, the CDR3 is TGCGCCAGCAGCCAAGATCTGGCCGGGGAGCTGTTTTTT.

The J gene is TRBJ1-3, the V gene TRBV28; D perhaps matches TRBD1 (6 bases). Per germline, CDR1 MDHEN and CDR2 SYDVKM. V was shortened by 2 bases and J by 1 base, with 18 bases between the two germline ends. The CDR3 consists of 18 residues. The CDR3 DNA reads TGTGCCAGCAGTTTAGGACCGGGCGGGGGGCGATCTGGAAACACCATATATTTT. It encodes CASSLGPGGGRSGNTIYF.

The V call is TRBV30, the J call TRBJ2-3; 12 bases fit TRBD2. The CDR3 consists of 14 residues. Germline CDR1 reads GTSNPN; CDR2 reads SVGIG (reference sequence). V shed 1 base and J 4 bases; nucleotides not matched to a gene: 0. DNA for the CDR3: TGTGCCTGGAGTGGACTAGCGGGAGCAGATACGCAGTATTTT. It is translated as CAWSGLAGADTQYF.

The genes are TRBV15 and TRBJ1-5; D is undetermined. The V gene's germline CDR1 is LNHNV and CDR2 YYDKDF (reference sequence). Trimming took off 3 bases at V and 3 bases at J, with 3 bases between the two ends. The CDR3 contains 12 residues. DNA of the CDR3: TGTGCCACCAGCAGGGACAATCAGCCCCAGCATTTT. This sequence encodes CATSRDNQPQHF.

The V call is TRBV30, the J call TRBJ1-1, with TRBD1 matching over 7 bases. The CDR3 sequence is 13 residues long. The germline V gene encodes CDR1 GTSNPN and CDR2 SVGIG (reference sequence). V gave up 1 base and J gave up 5 bases; unmatched junction bases: 4. For the CDR3, the DNA is TGTGCCTGGAGTGCCCAGGGGGTAACTGAAGCTTTCTTT. The encoded protein is CAWSAQGVTEAFF.

The CDR3: CASSSRQEGTEAFF. The CDR3 region has the DNA TGTGCCAGCAGTTCCCGACAGGAGGGCACTGAAGCTTTCTTT. The J gene is TRBJ1-1, the V gene TRBV6-6, with TRBD1 as a possible D gene (6 bases). CDR1 is MNHNY and CDR2 is SVGAGI in the germline V gene (reference sequence). Trimming stripped 4 bases from V and 4 bases from J, with 13 bases between. The CDR3 consists of 14 residues.

This clone is classed as large. The junction shows a germline mismatch at one end, possibly a read error. CDR3 protein: CASSYSQGPSSF. The DNA of the CDR3 is TGTGCCAGCAGTTACTCCCAGGGACCGTCCAGTTTT. The chain joins TRBV6-6 to TRBJ1-4; perhaps TRBD1 as D (5 bases). The CDR3 is 12 amino acids. The germline gives CDR1 MNHNY, CDR2 SVGAGI (reference sequence).

The chain couples TRBV6-5 to TRBJ2-1; no clear D. Trimming shortened V by 0 bases and J by 10 bases, and 7 bases separated the two germline ends. The CDR3 length is 12 residues. The V gene's germline CDR1 is MNHEY and CDR2 SVGAGI. CDR3 sequence: CASSYSRREQFF. In nucleotides, the CDR3 is TGTGCCAGCAGTTACTCGCGCCGCGAGCAGTTCTTC.

The rearrangement links TRBV2 to TRBJ1-6; 8 bases map to TRBD1. Looked up from germline, CDR1 is SNHLY and CDR2 is FYNNEI. With 6 bases clipped from V and 8 bases from J, the junction kept 9 bases outside the gene matches. This CDR3 contains 15 residues. CDR3 DNA: TGTGCCAGCAGGGGGCTCGACAGGGGAGATTCACCCCTCCACTTT. Translation gives CASRGLDRGDSPLHF.

This rearrangement joins TRBV28 to TRBJ2-3, with D maybe TRBD1 (6 bases). This CDR3 has 15 residues. Germline V gene data show CDR1 as MDHEN and CDR2 as SYDVKM. V lost 6 bases and J lost 2, with 15 bases in between. The CDR3 region is CASSRRTAATDTQYF. CDR3 DNA sequence: TGTGCCAGCAGCCGAAGGACAGCCGCCACAGATACGCAGTATTTT.